This T cell receptor (beta chain) was found in a study of T cells in Graves' hyperthyroidism and ophthalmopathy. This clonotype was counted many times. As yet, its antigen is unknown. RNA transcripts were the template for amplifying TCR beta CDR3 regions. When the TCR CDR3 underwent first-round RT-PCR, the HTBI primer set was used. TCRdb recomputed calls from the multiplex PCR reads with MiXCR, one row per CDR3 protein. The sample includes over 700,000 distinct CDR3 sequences, approximately 18% of them seen just once. The study, taken as a whole, reports: Within blood appeared most thyroid clonotypes that had expanded above 0.001.

This CDR3 has 17 amino acids. Unmatched junction bases numbered 10, after V lost 3 bases and J lost 0 bases. The germline gives CDR1 DFQATT, CDR2 SNEGSKA (reference sequence). The clonotype comes from a woman aged 50 to 65 with Graves' hyperthyroidism that later progressed to Graves' ophthalmopathy. The rearrangement joins TRBV20-1 to TRBJ1-5, with 8 bases lining up with TRBD1. Specimen: blood. The CDR3 reads CSASAGTGVYSNQPQHF. The CDR3 region has the DNA TGCAGTGCTAGTGCCGGGACAGGAGTTTATAGCAATCAGCCCCAGCATTTT.